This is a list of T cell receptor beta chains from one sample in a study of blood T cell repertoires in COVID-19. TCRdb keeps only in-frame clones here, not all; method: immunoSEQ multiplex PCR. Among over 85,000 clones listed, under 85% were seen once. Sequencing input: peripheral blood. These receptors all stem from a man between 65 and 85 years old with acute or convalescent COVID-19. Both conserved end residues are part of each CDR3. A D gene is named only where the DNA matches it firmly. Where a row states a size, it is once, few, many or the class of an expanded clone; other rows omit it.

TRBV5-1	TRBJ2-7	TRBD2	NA	TGCGCCAGCAGCTTGGGCACTAGCGGGGCCGACTGTAACGAGCAGTACTTC	CASSLGTSGADCNEQYF
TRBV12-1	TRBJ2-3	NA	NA	TGTGCCAGCAGCTTTGTAATAGCGCCCCCCTACACAGATACGCAGTATTTT	CASSFVIAPPYTDTQYF
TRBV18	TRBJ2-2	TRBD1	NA	TGTGCCAGCTCACCCAATACAGGGGACACCGGGGAGCTGTTTTTT	CASSPNTGDTGELFF
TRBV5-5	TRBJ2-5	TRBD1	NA	TGTGCCAGCAGCTTTACAGGGGGCGGAGAGACCCAGTACTTC	CASSFTGGGETQYF
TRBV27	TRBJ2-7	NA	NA	TGTGCCAGCACGCAAAGTCCACCGCTAAACCACGAGCAGTACTTC	CASTQSPPLNHEQYF
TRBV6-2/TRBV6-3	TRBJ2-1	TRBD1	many	TGTGCCAGCAGTGGACAGGGGAGTTTTCGGAATGAGCAGTTCTTC	CASSGQGSFRNEQFF
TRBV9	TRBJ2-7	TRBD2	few	TGTGCCAGCAGCGTAGCCTTTGGGGCTAGCGGAACGGCAGAGCAGTACTTC	CASSVAFGASGTAEQYF
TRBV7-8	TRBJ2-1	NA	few	TGTGCCAGCAGCTCAGAACATGGGCTTCTCAATGAGCAGTTCTTC	CASSSEHGLLNEQFF
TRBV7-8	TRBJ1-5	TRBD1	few	TGTGCCAGCAGCCTGGGGACAGATCTCCAGCCCCAGCATTTT	CASSLGTDLQPQHF
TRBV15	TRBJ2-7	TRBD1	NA	TGTGCCACCAGCTACGACGGGACAGCCCTGTACGAGCAGTACTTC	CATSYDGTALYEQYF
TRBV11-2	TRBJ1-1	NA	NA	TGTGCCAGCAGCTTCGCAGGGGTCACTGAAGCTTTCTTT	CASSFAGVTEAFF
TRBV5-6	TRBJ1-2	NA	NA	TGTGCCAGCGACCGAGAAGGGGTTGATGGCTACACCTTC	CASDREGVDGYTF
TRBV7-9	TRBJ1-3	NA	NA	TGTGCCAGCAGCCCTAGGACAGACTCTGGAAACACCATATATTTT	CASSPRTDSGNTIYF